The 31 T cell receptor beta chains below all came from one sample that was sequenced in a study of cytomegalovirus exposure and HLA in healthy donors. Clones were read by immunoSEQ multiplex PCR, and TCRdb kept only the in-frame ones, dropping some. The repertoire holds 140,000 to 150,000 clones, roughly nine tenths seen once, with about 0.64% in the top ten. Sequencing used PBMCs. These receptors originate from a man in his late teens or twenties in good health and CMV-seronegative.

This chain connects TRBV5-1 to TRBJ2-4; weak D call: TRBD1 (5 bases). Germline V CDR1 and CDR2: SGHRS, YFSETQ. V was cut by 5 bases and J by 3 bases, with 12 bases left in between. The length of the CDR3 is 14 residues. CDR3 nucleotides: TGCGCCAGCAGTTTTGGCGACAGCAAAAACATTCAGTACTTC. Translated: CASSFGDSKNIQYF.

The chain joins TRBV5-8 to TRBJ2-3, with 10 bases lining up with TRBD1. The V segment lost 4 bases and the J segment 4 bases; nucleotides outside the gene matches: 6. The CDR3 covers 15 residues. The germline gives CDR1 SGHTS, CDR2 YDEGEE. In DNA form, the CDR3 reads TGTGCCAGCAGCAACTGGACAGGGGGGCCAGATACGCAGTATTTT. Amino acid sequence: CASSNWTGGPDTQYF.

The V and J genes are TRBV27 and TRBJ1-2; tentative D call: TRBD1 (5 bases). Germline lookup yields CDR1 MNHEY and CDR2 SMNVEV (reference sequence). The CDR3 is 15 amino acids. Trimming shortened V by 5 bases and J by 0 bases, and 13 bases separated the two germline ends. The CDR3 DNA reads as TGTGCCAGCAGTAGAAGTGACAGAGCTAACTATGGCTACACCTTC. Translated: CASSRSDRANYGYTF.

In its sample, this clone was seen a few times. This chain joins TRBV15 and TRBJ2-5, with TRBD2 matching over 13 bases. This CDR3 contains 14 residues. V lost 5 bases, J lost 4 bases, and 1 base stayed unmatched. The germline gives CDR1 LNHNV, CDR2 YYDKDF (reference sequence). CDR3 loop: CATSRTSGGETQYF. The CDR3 bases are TGTGCCACCAGCCGGACTAGCGGGGGAGAGACCCAGTACTTC.

V and J are TRBV7-9 and TRBJ1-3; perhaps TRBD1 as D (6 bases). V was clipped by 8 bases and J by 3 bases, with 11 bases between them. This CDR3 comprises 13 residues. Germline CDR1 is SEHNR and CDR2 is FQNEAQ (reference sequence). CDR3 loop: CASGGAGGNTIYF. CDR3 DNA sequence: TGTGCCAGCGGGGGGGCAGGTGGAAACACCATATATTTT. Together with reference TRBV7-9 and TRBJ1-3, the CDR3 gives the full variable domain: DTGVSQNPRHKITKRGQNVTFRCDPISEHNRLYWYRQTLGQGPEFLTYFQNEAQLEKSRLLSDRFSAERPKGSFSTLEIQRTEQGDSAMYLCASGGAGGNTIYFGEGSWLTVV.

The gene calls are TRBV6-5 and TRBJ1-1, with D possibly TRBD1 on 5 matching bases. Germline loops: CDR1 MNHEY, CDR2 SVGAGI. The CDR3 runs to 15 residues. V was shortened by 6 bases and J by 5 bases, with 19 bases between the two germline ends. The chain's CDR3 is CASRADGGMRTEAFF. The CDR3 DNA reads as TGTGCCAGCAGAGCGGACGGGGGGATGAGGACTGAAGCTTTCTTT.

V and J are TRBV19 and TRBJ1-5; D gene uncertain. Germline values: CDR1 LNHDA, CDR2 SQIVND (reference sequence). Trimming took off 3 bases at V and 3 bases at J, with 9 bases between the two ends. The CDR3 spans 14 residues. Here the CDR3 reads CASSISQDNQPQHF. The CDR3 nucleotides read TGTGCCAGTAGTATTTCTCAGGACAATCAGCCCCAGCATTTT.

In nucleotides, the CDR3 is TGTGCCAGTAGTATTGGGCCGGCCCCGAACACTGAAGCTTTCTTT. Its protein product is CASSIGPAPNTEAFF. The chain uses TRBV19 and TRBJ1-1; D gene unclear. Germline V gene lookup returns CDR1 LNHDA and CDR2 SQIVND (reference sequence). Trimming cost V 3 bases and J 1 base, with 12 bases left between them. The CDR3 is 15 amino acids.

The CDR3 sequence is CASSMISGRNQPQHF. CDR3 in DNA: TGTGCCAGTAGTATGATTTCAGGGCGAAATCAGCCCCAGCATTTT. V usage is TRBV19 and J usage is TRBJ1-5, with a weak D call TRBD1 (5 bases). Trimming took 3 bases from V and 4 from J, leaving 13 bases between them. In germline, CDR1 is LNHDA, CDR2 SQIVND (reference sequence). This CDR3 contains 15 residues. The entire variable domain, with the rest obtained from reference TRBV19 and TRBJ1-5, is as follows: DGGITQSPKYLFRKEGQNVTLSCEQNLNHDAMYWYRQDPGQGLRLIYYSQIVNDFQKGDIAEGYSVSREKKESFPLTVTSAQKNPTAFYLCASSMISGRNQPQHFGDGTRLSIL.

V and J are TRBV6-5 and TRBJ1-4, with TRBD1 identical over 7 bases. This CDR3 region has 14 residues. Germline V gene sequence: CDR1 MNHEY, CDR2 SVGAGI. The V gene end was trimmed by 5 bases and the J gene end by 4 bases; junction bases not matched to a gene: 4. CDR3 residues: CASSNTGVNEKLFF. In DNA form, the CDR3 reads TGTGCCAGCAGTAATACAGGGGTTAATGAAAAACTGTTTTTT.

This chain connects TRBV18 to TRBJ2-3; 7 bases are a match to TRBD1. V lost 0 bases, J lost 8 bases, and 2 bases stayed unmatched. Germline CDR1 reads KGHSH; CDR2 reads LQKENI. This CDR3 comprises 13 residues. The CDR3 DNA is TGTGCCAGCTCACCACCGACAGGGAGTACGCAGTATTTT. Protein product: CASSPPTGSTQYF.

The chain uses TRBV2 and TRBJ2-7; TRBD1 matches at 7 bases. Germline V gene sequence: CDR1 SNHLY, CDR2 FYNNEI. The CDR3 totals 14 residues. V lost 4 bases to trimming and J lost 0 bases; unmatched junction nucleotides: 3. CDR3 protein: CASSGQGLSYEQYV. The CDR3 DNA reads as TGTGCCAGCAGTGGACAGGGCCTCTCCTACGAGCAGTACGTC.

As for this clone: A read error may produce the germline difference seen at one junction end. The sample contains more than one DNA sequence encoding this CDR3. The rearrangement joins TRBV6-1 to TRBJ1-1; 7 bases map to TRBD1. The CDR3 has 14 amino acids. CDR1 MNHNS and CDR2 SASEGT come from the germline V gene. CDR3 nucleotides: TGTGCCAGCAGGGAAGGGGGCATGAACACTGAAGCTTTCTTT. Encoded protein: CASREGGMNTEAFF.

This clone was picked up one time. The chain employs TRBV5-1 and TRBJ2-3; D is perhaps TRBD2 (6 bases). The ends were cut back, 2 bases at V and 2 bases at J, with 15 bases in the middle. The CDR3 spans 16 residues. The germline gives CDR1 SGHRS, CDR2 YFSETQ. CDR3 sequence: CASSLTGTQNTDTQYF. The CDR3 DNA follows: TGCGCCAGCAGCTTAACCGGGACTCAAAACACAGATACGCAGTATTTT.

The V and J genes are TRBV7-9 and TRBJ2-7; D unclear. The CDR3 contains 14 residues. V was pared by 1 base and J by 6 bases, with 13 bases between. The V gene's germline CDR1 is SEHNR and CDR2 FQNEAQ (reference sequence). The CDR3 reads CASSLVAGLREQYF. The CDR3 bases are TGTGCCAGCAGCTTAGTAGCCGGGTTGCGCGAGCAGTACTTC.

This rearrangement joins TRBV6-1 to TRBJ2-7, with TRBD1 matching 7 bases. V was clipped by 2 bases and J by 1 base; unmatched bases: 11. The CDR3 runs 17 residues. CDR1 and CDR2 (germline): MNHNS, SASEGT. Here the CDR3 reads CASSEWGQGVTSYEQYF. The CDR3 DNA sequence: TGTGCCAGCAGTGAATGGGGGCAGGGGGTTACTTCCTACGAGCAGTACTTC.

The chain employs TRBV4-3 and TRBJ2-1; 16 bases are shared with TRBD2. The CDR3 has 20 residues. V was pared by 0 bases and J by 5 bases, with 10 bases of the junction left unmatched. Looked up from germline, CDR1 is LGHNA and CDR2 is YSLEER. The CDR3 coding sequence is TGCGCCAGCAGCCAAGAACCGGGACTAGCGGGAGGGCCTTTCCACAATGAGCAGTTCTTC. Amino acids: CASSQEPGLAGGPFHNEQFF.

The chain carries TRBV29-1 and TRBJ2-3, with TRBD1 matching over 9 bases. The CDR3 contains 14 residues. Germline CDR1 and CDR2: SQVTM and ANQGSEA. V was clipped by 6 bases and J by 2 bases; unmatched bases: 6. The CDR3 region has the DNA TGCAGCGTGCCGGGACAGGGATTCACAGATACGCAGTATTTT. Its protein product is CSVPGQGFTDTQYF.

The chain recombines TRBV6-1 with TRBJ2-1; possibly TRBD1 for D (6 bases). This CDR3 contains 15 residues. The V end lost 7 bases, the J end lost 0 bases, and 13 bases lay between the germline ends. Germline values: CDR1 MNHNS, CDR2 SASEGT. The CDR3 protein is CASKFGQFSYNEQFF. The CDR3 DNA reads TGTGCCAGCAAATTTGGACAGTTCTCCTACAATGAGCAGTTCTTC.

The chain carries TRBV6-6 and TRBJ1-1; tentatively, D is TRBD1 (6 bases). The germline V gene has CDR1 MNHNY and CDR2 SVGAGI (reference sequence). Trimming took off 5 bases at V and 7 bases at J, with 8 bases between the two ends. The length of the CDR3 is 11 residues. The CDR3 loop is CASSRGSEAFF. The CDR3 DNA follows: TGTGCCAGCAGTAGGGGGAGTGAAGCTTTCTTT.

The gene calls are TRBV23-1 and TRBJ1-6; D is possibly TRBD1 (6 bases). TRBV23-1 is treated as an ORF (open reading frame) with a function not yet certain. The germline V and J ends were trimmed by 5 bases and 7 bases, with 9 bases remaining between them. The CDR3 loop spans 13 amino acids. CDR3 region: CASSWTANSPLHF. CDR3 nucleotides: TGCGCCAGCAGTTGGACAGCCAATTCACCCCTCCACTTT.

The J gene is TRBJ2-3, the V gene TRBV7-9; 13 bases are a match to TRBD2. The germline CDR1 and CDR2 sequences are SEHNR and FQNEAQ (reference sequence). V dropped 3 bases and J dropped 1; count of bases not matched to a gene: 4. The CDR3 is 17 residues long. The CDR3 here is CASSFTGLAGGTDTQYF. The DNA for the CDR3 is TGTGCCAGCAGCTTTACCGGACTAGCGGGAGGCACAGATACGCAGTATTTT.

The chain employs TRBV30 and TRBJ2-7; 7 nucleotides align to TRBD2. V trimming: 1 base; J trimming: 1 base; junction bases outside the gene matches: 4. The germline V gene has CDR1 GTSNPN and CDR2 SVGIG (reference sequence). This CDR3 region has 14 residues. Here the CDR3 DNA reads TGTGCCTGGAGTGGGCCCGGGGGGTCCTACGAGCAGTACGTC. Protein sequence: CAWSGPGGSYEQYV.

The J gene is TRBJ2-7, the V gene TRBV21-1; whether TRBD1, the table's D call, matches the DNA was not checked. TRBV21-1 is termed a pseudogene. This CDR3 is built from 13 residues. Here the CDR3 reads CASSNGQFYEQYV. The CDR3 nucleotides read TGTGCCAGCAGCAACGGACAGTTCTACGAGCAGTACGTC.

The rearrangement links TRBV5-1 to TRBJ1-2; tentative D call: TRBD1 (5 bases). The germline gives CDR1 SGHRS, CDR2 YFSETQ. This CDR3 region has 14 residues. The V gene lost 2 bases and the J gene lost 8 bases, with 16 bases spanning the gap. The CDR3 nucleotides are TGCGCCAGCAGCTTTGGGGGGAGGACGGAGGGCTACACCTTC. This codes for CASSFGGRTEGYTF.

V usage is TRBV29-1 and J usage is TRBJ2-1; 7 positions match TRBD2. The ends lost 5 bases at V and 7 bases at J; junction bases unmatched: 14. Germline V gene lookup returns CDR1 SQVTM and CDR2 ANQGSEA. The CDR3 covers 15 residues. DNA of the CDR3: TGCAGCGTTTCCCTTCGACTAGCCCCGGGGAATGAGCAGTTCTTC. It codes for CSVSLRLAPGNEQFF.

The chain uses TRBV27 and TRBJ2-3, with a weak D call TRBD1 (6 bases). This CDR3 region has 14 residues. The V end was cut by 2 bases, the J end by 3 bases, with 9 bases between. Germline assignment: CDR1 MNHEY and CDR2 SMNVEV (reference sequence). CDR3 region: CASSLVRGTDTQYF. The CDR3 DNA follows: TGTGCCAGCAGTTTAGTCAGGGGTACAGATACGCAGTATTTT.

J is TRBJ2-7 and V is TRBV6-5; TRBD1 agrees at 7 bases. This CDR3 is 15 amino acids long. CDR1 and CDR2 from the germline V gene are MNHEY and SVGAGI. J lost 3 bases, V lost 6 bases, and 11 bases had no gene match. CDR3 loop: CASRSLLQGFYEQYV. The DNA for the CDR3 is TGTGCCAGCAGATCTCTCTTACAGGGGTTCTACGAGCAGTACGTC.

The chain carries TRBV9 and TRBJ1-3; 7 bases are a match to TRBD1. The ends lost 4 bases at V and 2 bases at J; junction bases unmatched: 12. Per germline, CDR1 SGDLS and CDR2 YYNGEE. This CDR3 is 17 amino acids long. For the CDR3, the DNA is TGTGCCAGCAGCCAAAGTGACCGGACAGGCCCTGGAAACACCATATATTTT. The encoded protein is CASSQSDRTGPGNTIYF. Full variable domain (rest looked up from reference TRBV9 and TRBJ1-3): DSGVTQTPKHLITATGQRVTLRCSPRSGDLSVYWYQQSLDQGLQFLIQYYNGEERAKGNILERFSAQQFPDLHSELNLSSLELGDSALYFCASSQSDRTGPGNTIYFGEGSWLTVV.

The J gene is TRBJ2-1, the V gene TRBV21-1; the table calls TRBD1, which could not be checked here. TRBV21-1 is annotated as a pseudogene. This CDR3 has 16 amino acids. The CDR3 DNA reads TGTGCCAGCACTCTAAACCGGGACAGGGGGCCCCATGAGCAGTTCTTC. Encoded protein: CASTLNRDRGPHEQFF.

The DNA of the CDR3 is TGTGCCAGCAGTTCCGTGGCCGGGACAAAAAATAGCAATCAGCCCCAGCATTTT. Its translation: CASSSVAGTKNSNQPQHF. The chain is built from TRBV6-4 and TRBJ1-5; D might be TRBD1 (6 bases). This CDR3 spans 18 amino acids. The germline CDR1 and CDR2 sequences are MRHNA and SNTAGT. Between the trimmed V and J ends, which lost 5 bases and 0 bases, there was a span of 20 bases.